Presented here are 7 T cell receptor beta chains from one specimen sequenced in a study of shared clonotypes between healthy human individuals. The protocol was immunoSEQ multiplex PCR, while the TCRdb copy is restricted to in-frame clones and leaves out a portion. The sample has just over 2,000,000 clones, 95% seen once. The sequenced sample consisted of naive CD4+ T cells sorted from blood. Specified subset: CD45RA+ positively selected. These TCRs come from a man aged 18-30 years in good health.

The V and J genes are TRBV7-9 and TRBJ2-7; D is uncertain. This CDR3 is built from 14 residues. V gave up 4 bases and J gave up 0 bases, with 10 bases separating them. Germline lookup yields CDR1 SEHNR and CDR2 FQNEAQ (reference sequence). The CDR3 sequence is CASSSLSGSYEQYF. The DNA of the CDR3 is TGTGCCAGCAGCTCCCTCTCGGGCTCCTACGAGCAGTACTTC.

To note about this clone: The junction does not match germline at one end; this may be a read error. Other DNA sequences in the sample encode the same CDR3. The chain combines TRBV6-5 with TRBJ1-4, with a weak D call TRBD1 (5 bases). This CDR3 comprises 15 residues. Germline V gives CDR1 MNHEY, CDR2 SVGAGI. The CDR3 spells CASSWDSATNEKLFF. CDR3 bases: TGTGCCAGCAGCTGGGACTCTGCAACCAATGAAAAACTGTTTTTT.

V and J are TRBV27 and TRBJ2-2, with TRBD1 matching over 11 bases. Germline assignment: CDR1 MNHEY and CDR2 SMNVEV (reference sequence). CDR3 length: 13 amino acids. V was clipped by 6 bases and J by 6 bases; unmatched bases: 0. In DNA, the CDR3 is TGTGCCAGCAGGGGACAGGGGGCCGGGGAGCTGTTTTTT. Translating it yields CASRGQGAGELFF.

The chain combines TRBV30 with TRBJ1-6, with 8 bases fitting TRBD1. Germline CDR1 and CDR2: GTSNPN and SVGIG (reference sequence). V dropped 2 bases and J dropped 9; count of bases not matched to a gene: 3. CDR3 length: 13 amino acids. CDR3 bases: TGTGCCTGGAGTCCCAGGGGGCCTTCACCCCTCCACTTT. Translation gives CAWSPRGPSPLHF.

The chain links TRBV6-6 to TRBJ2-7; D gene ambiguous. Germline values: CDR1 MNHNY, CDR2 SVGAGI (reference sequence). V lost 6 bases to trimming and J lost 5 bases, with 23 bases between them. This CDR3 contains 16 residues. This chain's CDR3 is CASRDTTDHPRDEQYF. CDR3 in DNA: TGTGCCAGCAGGGATACAACGGACCACCCAAGGGACGAGCAGTACTTC.

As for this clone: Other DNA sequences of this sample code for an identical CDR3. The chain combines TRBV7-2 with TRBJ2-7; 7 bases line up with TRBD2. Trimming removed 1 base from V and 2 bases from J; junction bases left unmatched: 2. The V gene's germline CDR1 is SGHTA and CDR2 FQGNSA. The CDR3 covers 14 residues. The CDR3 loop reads CASSLEGRAYEQYF. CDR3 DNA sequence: TGTGCCAGCAGCTTAGAGGGGAGGGCCTACGAGCAGTACTTC.

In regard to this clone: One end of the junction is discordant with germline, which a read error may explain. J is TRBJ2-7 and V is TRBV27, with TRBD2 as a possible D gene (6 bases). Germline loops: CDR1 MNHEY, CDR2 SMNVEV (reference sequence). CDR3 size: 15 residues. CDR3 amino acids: CASSVSGDSPGEQYF. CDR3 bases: TGTGCCAGCAGTGTATCGGGGGACTCACCGGGGGAGCAGTACTTC.